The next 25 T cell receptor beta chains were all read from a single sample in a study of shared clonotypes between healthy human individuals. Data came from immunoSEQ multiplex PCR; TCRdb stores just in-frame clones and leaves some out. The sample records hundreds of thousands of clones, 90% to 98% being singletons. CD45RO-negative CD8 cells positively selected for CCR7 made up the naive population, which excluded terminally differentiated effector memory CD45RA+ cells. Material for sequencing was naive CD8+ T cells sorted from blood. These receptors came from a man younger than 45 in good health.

CDR3 residues: CASSPGTAGELFF. The CDR3 DNA reads as TGTGCCAGCAGCCCAGGGACGGCCGGGGAGCTGTTTTTT. This chain links TRBV7-8 with TRBJ2-2; D is possibly TRBD1 or TRBD2 (5 bases each). Trimming cost V 5 bases and J 6 bases, with 10 bases left between them. The CDR3 contains 13 residues. Germline V gives CDR1 SGHVS, CDR2 FQNEAQ.

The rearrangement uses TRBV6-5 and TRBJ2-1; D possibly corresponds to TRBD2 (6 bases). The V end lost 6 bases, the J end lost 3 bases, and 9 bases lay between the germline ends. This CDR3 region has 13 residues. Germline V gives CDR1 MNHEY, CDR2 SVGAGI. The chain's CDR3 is CASSTSNYNEQFF. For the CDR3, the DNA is TGTGCCAGCAGCACTAGCAACTACAATGAGCAGTTCTTC.

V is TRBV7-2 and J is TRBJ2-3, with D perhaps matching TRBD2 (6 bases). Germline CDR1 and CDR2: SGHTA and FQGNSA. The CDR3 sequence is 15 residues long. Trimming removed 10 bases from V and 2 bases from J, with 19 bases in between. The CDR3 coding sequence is TGTGCCACCCAACCGGGAGTACCCCTCACAGATACGCAGTATTTT. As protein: CATQPGVPLTDTQYF.

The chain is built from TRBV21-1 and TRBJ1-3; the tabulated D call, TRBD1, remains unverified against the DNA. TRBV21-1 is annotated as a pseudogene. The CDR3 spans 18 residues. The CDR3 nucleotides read TGTGCCAGCAGGAACAACCCTCCTGGGGGCCCAAACGGAAACACCATATATTTT. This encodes CASRNNPPGGPNGNTIYF.

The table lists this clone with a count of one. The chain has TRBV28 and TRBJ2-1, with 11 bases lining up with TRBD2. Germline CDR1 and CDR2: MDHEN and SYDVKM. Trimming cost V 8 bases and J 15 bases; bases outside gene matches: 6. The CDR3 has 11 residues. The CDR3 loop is CASLLAGVRFF. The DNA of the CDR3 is TGTGCCAGCCTACTAGCGGGAGTTCGGTTCTTC.

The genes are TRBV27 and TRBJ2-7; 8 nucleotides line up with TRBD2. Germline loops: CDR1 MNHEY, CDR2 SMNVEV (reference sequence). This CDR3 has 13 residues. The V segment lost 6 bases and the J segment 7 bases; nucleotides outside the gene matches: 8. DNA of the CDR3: TGTGCCAGCAGGAAGCGGGAGTGGGTTGAGCAGTACTTC. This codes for CASRKREWVEQYF.

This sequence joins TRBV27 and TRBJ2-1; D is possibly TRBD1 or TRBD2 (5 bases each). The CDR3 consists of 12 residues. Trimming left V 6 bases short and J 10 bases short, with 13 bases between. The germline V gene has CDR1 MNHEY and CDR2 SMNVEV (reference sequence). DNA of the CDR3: TGTGCCAGCAGCCTACCGGGACCCGAGCAGTTCTTC. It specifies CASSLPGPEQFF.

Here the CDR3 DNA reads TGTGCCAGCAGCCCAAAGACAGGGGGGTACGAGCAGTACTTC. It is translated as CASSPKTGGYEQYF. The rearrangement joins TRBV7-9 to TRBJ2-7; 9 bases are shared with TRBD1. The CDR3 loop spans 14 amino acids. The junction had 6 bases not matched to a gene; V was cut back by 5 bases and J by 4 bases. Looked up from germline, CDR1 is SEHNR and CDR2 is FQNEAQ (reference sequence).

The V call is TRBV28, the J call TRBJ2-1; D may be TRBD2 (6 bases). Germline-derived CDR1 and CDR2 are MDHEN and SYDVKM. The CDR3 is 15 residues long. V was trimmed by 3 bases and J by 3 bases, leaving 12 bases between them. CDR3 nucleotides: TGTGCCAGCAGTTTCGGTTGGACTAACTACAATGAGCAGTTCTTC. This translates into CASSFGWTNYNEQFF.

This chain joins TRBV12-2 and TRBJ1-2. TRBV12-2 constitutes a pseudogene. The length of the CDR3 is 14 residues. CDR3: CASRLARGAPSYTF. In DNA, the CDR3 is TGTGCAAGTCGCTTAGCGCGAGGGGCGCCGAGCTACACCTTC.

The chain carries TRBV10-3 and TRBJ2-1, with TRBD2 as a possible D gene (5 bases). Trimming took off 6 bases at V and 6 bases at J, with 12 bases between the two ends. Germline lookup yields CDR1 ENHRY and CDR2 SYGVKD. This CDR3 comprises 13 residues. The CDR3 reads CAIRPRGRNEQFF. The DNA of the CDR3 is TGTGCCATCAGACCCCGGGGTCGCAATGAGCAGTTCTTC.

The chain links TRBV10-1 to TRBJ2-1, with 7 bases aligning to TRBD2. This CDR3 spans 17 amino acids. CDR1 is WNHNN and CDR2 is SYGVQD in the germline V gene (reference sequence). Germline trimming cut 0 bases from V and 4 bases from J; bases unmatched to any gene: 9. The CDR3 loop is CASSESFPSGIYNEQFF. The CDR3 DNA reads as TGCGCCAGCAGTGAGTCGTTTCCTAGCGGAATTTACAATGAGCAGTTCTTC.

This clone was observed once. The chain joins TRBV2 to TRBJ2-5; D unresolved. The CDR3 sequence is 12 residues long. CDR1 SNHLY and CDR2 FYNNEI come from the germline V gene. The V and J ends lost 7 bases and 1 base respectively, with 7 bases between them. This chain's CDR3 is CASIHSQETQYF. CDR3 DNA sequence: TGTGCCAGCATACACAGCCAAGAGACCCAGTACTTC.

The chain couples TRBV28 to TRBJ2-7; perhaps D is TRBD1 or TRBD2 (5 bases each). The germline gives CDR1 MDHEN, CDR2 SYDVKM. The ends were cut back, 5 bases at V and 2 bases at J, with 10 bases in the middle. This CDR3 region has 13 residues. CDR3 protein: CASSLVGAYEQYF. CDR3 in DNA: TGTGCCAGCAGTCTCGTGGGGGCCTACGAGCAGTACTTC.

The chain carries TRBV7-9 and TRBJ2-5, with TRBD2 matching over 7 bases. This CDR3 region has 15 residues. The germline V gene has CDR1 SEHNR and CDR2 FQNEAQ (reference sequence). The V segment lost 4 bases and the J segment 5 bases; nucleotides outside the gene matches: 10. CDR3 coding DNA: TGTGCCAGCAGCTCATGGGGCGGCGGGAGTGAGACCCAGTACTTC. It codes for CASSSWGGGSETQYF.

CDR3 in DNA: TGTGCCAGCAGCGATCCTTTGGATGGGGACGAGCAGTACTTC. It encodes CASSDPLDGDEQYF. V gene TRBV7-8 combines with J gene TRBJ2-7, with unresolved D. Germline V gives CDR1 SGHVS, CDR2 FQNEAQ. This CDR3 spans 14 amino acids. The V end was cut by 5 bases, the J end by 5 bases, with 16 bases between.

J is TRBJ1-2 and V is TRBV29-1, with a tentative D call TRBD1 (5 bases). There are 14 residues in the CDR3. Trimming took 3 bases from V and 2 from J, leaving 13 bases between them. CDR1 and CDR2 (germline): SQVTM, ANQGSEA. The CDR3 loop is CSVEGSRTNYGYTF. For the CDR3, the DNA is TGCAGCGTTGAGGGGAGCCGGACAAACTATGGCTACACCTTC.

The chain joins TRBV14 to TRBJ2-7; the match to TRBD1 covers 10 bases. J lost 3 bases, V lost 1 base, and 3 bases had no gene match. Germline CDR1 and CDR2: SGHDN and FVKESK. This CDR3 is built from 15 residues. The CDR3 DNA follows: TGTGCCAGCAGCCAAGTGGGGACAGGGGACTACGAGCAGTACTTC. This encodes CASSQVGTGDYEQYF.

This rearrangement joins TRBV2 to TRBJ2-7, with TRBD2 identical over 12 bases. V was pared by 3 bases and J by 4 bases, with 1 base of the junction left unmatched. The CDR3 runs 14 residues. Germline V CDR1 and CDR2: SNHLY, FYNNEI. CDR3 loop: CASSEGTSGYEQYF. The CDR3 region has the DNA TGTGCCAGCAGTGAGGGGACTAGCGGGTACGAGCAGTACTTC.

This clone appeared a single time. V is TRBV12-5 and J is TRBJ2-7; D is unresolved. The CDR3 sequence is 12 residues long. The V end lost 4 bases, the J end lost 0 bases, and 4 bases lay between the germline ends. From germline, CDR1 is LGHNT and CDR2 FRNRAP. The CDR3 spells CASGSHSYEQYF. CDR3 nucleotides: TGTGCTAGTGGTTCCCACTCCTACGAGCAGTACTTC.

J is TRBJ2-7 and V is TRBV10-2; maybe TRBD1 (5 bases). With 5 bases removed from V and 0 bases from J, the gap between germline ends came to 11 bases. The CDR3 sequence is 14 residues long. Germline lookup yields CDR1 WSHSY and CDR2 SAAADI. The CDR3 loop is CASSTETVSYEQYF. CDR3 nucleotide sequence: TGCGCCAGCAGTACTGAGACAGTCTCCTACGAGCAGTACTTC.

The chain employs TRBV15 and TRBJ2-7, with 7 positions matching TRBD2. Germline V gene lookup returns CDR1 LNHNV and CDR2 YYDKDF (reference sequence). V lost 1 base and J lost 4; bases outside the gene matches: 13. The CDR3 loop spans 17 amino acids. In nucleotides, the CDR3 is TGTGCCACCAGCAGAGGGGGTTTTACGGGAGGACCTTACGAGCAGTACTTC. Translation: CATSRGGFTGGPYEQYF.

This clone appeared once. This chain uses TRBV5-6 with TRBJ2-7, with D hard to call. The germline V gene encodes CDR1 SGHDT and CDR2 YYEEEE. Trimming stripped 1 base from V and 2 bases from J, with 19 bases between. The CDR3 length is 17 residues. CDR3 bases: TGTGCCAGCAGCTTGCCTGATATAGCTATCCGTACCTACGAGCAGTACTTC. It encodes CASSLPDIAIRTYEQYF.

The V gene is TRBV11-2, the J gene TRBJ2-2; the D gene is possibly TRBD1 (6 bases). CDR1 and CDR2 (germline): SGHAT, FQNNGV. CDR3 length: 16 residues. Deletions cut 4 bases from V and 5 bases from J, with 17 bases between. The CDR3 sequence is CASSSWAQGSTGELFF. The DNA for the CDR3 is TGTGCCAGCAGCTCCTGGGCCCAGGGGTCGACCGGGGAGCTGTTTTTT. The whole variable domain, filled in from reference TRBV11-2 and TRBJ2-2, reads EAGVAQSPRYKIIEKRQSVAFWCNPISGHATLYWYQQILGQGPKLLIQFQNNGVVDDSQLPKDRFSAERLKGVDSTLKIQPAKLEDSAVYLCASSSWAQGSTGELFFGEGSRLTVL.

CDR3 loop: CASSLEQGPYEQYF. DNA of the CDR3: TGCGCCAGCAGCTTGGAACAAGGCCCCTACGAGCAGTACTTC. V gene TRBV5-1 combines with J gene TRBJ2-7; D unresolved. Trimming took 0 bases from V and 2 from J, leaving 9 bases between them. Germline values: CDR1 SGHRS, CDR2 YFSETQ. The CDR3 is made up of 14 amino acids.